These T cell receptor beta chains were read from a single sample in a study of cytomegalovirus exposure and HLA in healthy donors. The method was immunoSEQ multiplex PCR; TCRdb's version includes in-frame clones alone and lacks a portion of them. The data hold around 140,000 clones, with around 78% observed a single time. Sequencing was carried out using PBMCs. The origin of the receptors is a woman in her thirties or forties in good health and CMV-seropositive. Both conserved end residues are part of each CDR3. The D gene is left open where the match is weak. The size field is filled for only some rows; it gives once, few, many or a size class.

J	size	V	D	DNA	CDR3
TRBJ2-3	once	TRBV6-6	-	TGTGCCAGCAGTTTCGGGTCGGATACGCAGTATTTT	CASSFGSDTQYF
TRBJ1-1	-	TRBV7-9	TRBD1	TGTGCCAGCAGCTTAGGGGGGACAGGGGAGGGCGGAGCTTTCTTT	CASSLGGTGEGGAFF
TRBJ2-1	-	TRBV5-1	-	TGCGCCAGCAGCCCTCAGGGTGGCTCCTACAATGAGCAGTTCTTC	CASSPQGGSYNEQFF
TRBJ2-7	few	TRBV7-8	TRBD2	TGTGCCAGCAGCCTCGTCGTGAGACTAGCGGCCAACTACGAGCAGTACTTC	CASSLVVRLAANYEQYF
TRBJ1-4	-	TRBV29-1	-	TGCAGCGTCTTTGAGACAGGCTCGGAGGAAAAACTGTTTTTT	CSVFETGSEEKLFF
TRBJ2-2	-	TRBV18	-	TGTGCCAGCTCACCACAGACGGGGGAGACCGGGGAGCTGTTTTTT	CASSPQTGETGELFF
TRBJ1-4	-	TRBV12-5	TRBD1	TGTGCTAGTGGATCGGGACAGGGGGGGGAAAAACTGTTTTTT	CASGSGQGGEKLFF
TRBJ2-7	once	TRBV7-9	-	TGTGCCAGCAGCTTAGAGGGGGATAGGTCCTACGAGCAGTACTTC	CASSLEGDRSYEQYF
TRBJ2-1	few	TRBV6-1	TRBD2	TGTGCCAGCGGAGCGGGAGTAGGGTACAATGAGCAGTTCTTC	CASGAGVGYNEQFF
TRBJ2-7	few	TRBV6-6	-	TGTGCCAGCAGTTACCGGCGGGCCGCCACCTACGAGCAGTACTTC	CASSYRRAATYEQYF
TRBJ2-5	-	TRBV9	TRBD1	TGTGCCAGCAGCGCGCGACAGGGGCTCCAAGAGACCCAGTACTTC	CASSARQGLQETQYF
TRBJ2-6	-	TRBV9	-	TGTGCCAGCAGCGTAGCACCGCTTACAGGGAACCTGACTTTC	CASSVAPLTGNLTF
TRBJ2-2	once	TRBV6-5	-	TGTGCCAGCATGAGGCCAGGGGCCACCGGGGAGCTGTTTTTT	CASMRPGATGELFF
TRBJ1-1	-	TRBV11-3	-	TGTGCCAGCAGCTTCCCCGCGGGAGGGGACACTGAAGCTTTCTTT	CASSFPAGGDTEAFF
TRBJ2-6	-	TRBV9	TRBD1	TGTGCCAGCAGTGGGACAGAAATAACTTTC	CASSGTEITF
TRBJ1-1	-	TRBV7-9	TRBD1	TGTTCCAGCAGCCCGAGGCCAACAGGGGAGACTGAAGCTTTCTTT	CSSSPRPTGETEAFF
TRBJ1-4	few	TRBV4-1	-	TGCGCCAGCAGCCAAGTACTTAATGAAAAACTGTTTTTT	CASSQVLNEKLFF
TRBJ2-1	once	TRBV7-2	TRBD2	TGTGCCAGCAGCTTTAGCGGGGCTTACAATGAGCAGTTCTTC	CASSFSGAYNEQFF
TRBJ1-5	-	TRBV28	-	TGTGCCAGCAGTCTCTTTAGCAATCAGCCCCAGCATTTT	CASSLFSNQPQHF
TRBJ1-1	few	TRBV9	-	TGTGCCAGCAGCCCGCAATCTACAGGGACCACTGAAGCTTTCTTT	CASSPQSTGTTEAFF
TRBJ2-5	-	TRBV6-1	TRBD1	TGTGCCAGCAGTTCATACCCCGGGACAGGGGAGACCCAGTACTTC	CASSSYPGTGETQYF
TRBJ2-3	-	TRBV28	TRBD2	TGTGCCAGCAGTTTCCGGGAGGGCCGGGGCACAGATACGCAGTATTTT	CASSFREGRGTDTQYF
TRBJ1-5	-	TRBV5-1	-	TGCGCCAGCAGCTGGGACTCCCTGGAACCCCAGCATTTT	CASSWDSLEPQHF
TRBJ2-1	-	TRBV7-9	TRBD2	TGTGCCAGCAGCCCAGGGACTAGACACAATGAGCAGTTCTTC	CASSPGTRHNEQFF
TRBJ1-1	-	TRBV28	TRBD1	TGTGCCAGCAGTAGACAGGGAGTTACTGAAGCTTTCTTT	CASSRQGVTEAFF
TRBJ2-3	-	TRBV18	-	TGTGCCAGCTCACCGGCCGGGAGAACGCAGTATTTT	CASSPAGRTQYF
TRBJ1-1	-	TRBV5-6	TRBD1	TGTGCCAGCAGACTCACAGGGGGAGTTTACACTGAAGCTTTCTTT	CASRLTGGVYTEAFF
TRBJ2-7	once	TRBV27	TRBD2	TGTGCCAGCAGTTCGAAGGGCGGGAGCTCCTACGAGCAGTACTTC	CASSSKGGSSYEQYF
TRBJ2-7	-	TRBV15	-	TGTGCCACCAGCAGGGACGGGACCTACGAGCAGTACTTC	CATSRDGTYEQYF
TRBJ2-1	-	TRBV28	-	TGTGCCAGCAGTTTATCTGGCTCCGCTGTGCAGTTCTTC	CASSLSGSAVQFF
TRBJ2-1	-	TRBV19	-	TGTGCCAGTAGTATGGTCGGGAGTACGGATGAGCAGTTCTTC	CASSMVGSTDEQFF
TRBJ1-5	once	TRBV4-1	-	TGCGCCAGCAGCCAGGCGACAAGTAAGATGAATCAGCCCCAGCATTTT	CASSQATSKMNQPQHF
TRBJ2-1	-	TRBV11-3	TRBD2	TGTGCCAGCAGCTTAGCGGGCGGGAGGGCCTCTGTGGACGATGAGCAGTTCTTC	CASSLAGGRASVDDEQFF
TRBJ2-7	-	TRBV18	TRBD2	TGTGCCAGCTCCCCAGAGGGCGGGAGGTACGAGCAGTACTTC	CASSPEGGRYEQYF
TRBJ1-4	once	TRBV4-1	-	TGCGCCAGCAGCCTAGAGCGAGGCAGCCTGTGGGAAAAACTGTTTTTT	CASSLERGSLWEKLFF
TRBJ1-5	-	TRBV28	TRBD1	TGTGCCAGCAGTTTACCCTCTACAGGGGTTCAGCCCCAGCATTTT	CASSLPSTGVQPQHF
TRBJ2-5	-	TRBV5-1	-	TGCGCCAGCAGCTTGGGCGGGACCCCTCAAGAGACCCAGTACTTC	CASSLGGTPQETQYF
TRBJ1-4	once	TRBV5-6	TRBD1	TGTGCCAGCAGCTTCCGGGACAGACCCTCTGAAAAACTGTTTTTT	CASSFRDRPSEKLFF
TRBJ2-7	-	TRBV7-8	TRBD2	TGTGCCAGCAGCGGGGGACTAGCATCCTACGAGCAGTACTTC	CASSGGLASYEQYF
TRBJ1-2	-	TRBV28	TRBD1	TGTGCCAGCAGCTCACCTAGACAAGGGACAGGGGGCCCATACACCTTC	CASSSPRQGTGGPYTF
TRBJ2-2	-	TRBV28	TRBD1	TGTGCCAGCACACGGGACAGGCCTGGAAAGCTGTTTTTT	CASTRDRPGKLFF
TRBJ2-1	-	TRBV7-8	TRBD2	TGTGCCAGCAGCCCTTTTATTAGGAGCGGGAGGGTAAATGAGCAGTTCTTC	CASSPFIRSGRVNEQFF
TRBJ2-7	few	TRBV5-4	-	TGTGCCAGCAGTGGTGGGGGGTTTGGGGAGCAGTACTTC	CASSGGGFGEQYF
TRBJ1-2	-	TRBV4-2	-	TGTGCCAGCAGCCCACCGGGACATTCGACCCCCTTGGTTACGGGCTACACCTTC	CASSPPGHSTPLVTGYTF